This T cell receptor beta chain was observed in a study of a mutant IDH1 vaccine in newly diagnosed glioma. Study-level information: Eight vaccine injections were given to patients in weeks 1, 3, 5, 7, 11, 15, 19 and 23. Initiation of the vaccine course occurred 4-6 weeks after radiotherapy alone, or alongside temozolomide cycles.

The repertoire was sequenced with immunoSEQ multiplex PCR; TCRdb's copy has only in-frame clones and lacks some. The data show 56,000 or so clones, with roughly 73% seen just once and about 2% held by the top ten. Details on this clone: The antigen is undetermined.

The time point: week 5, during vaccination. Vaccination comprised doses that each held 300 ug of mutant IDH1 20-mer peptide, plus topical imiquimod. Study observations and caveats: Altogether, 93.3% of patients exhibited vaccine-induced immune responses.

The sequence was collected from a woman in her thirties or forties with glioma. Sequencing used PBMCs, obtained from a glioma patient whose treatment included an IDH1 peptide vaccine.

The CDR3 DNA is TGTGCCAGCTCCCCCGGGACTAGCGGTTACGAGCAGTACTTC. The encoded protein is CASSPGTSGYEQYF. V is TRBV18 and J is TRBJ2-7, with TRBD2 matching 11 bases. CDR3 size: 14 residues. Losses at the gene ends were 6 bases for V and 4 bases for J; bases not matched to a gene: 5. Germline V lookup: CDR1 KGHSH, CDR2 LQKENI.